Included here is one TCR beta chain sequence, with context. The Seattle site enrolled patients during active infection and followed them longitudinally. The record originates from a study of blood T cell repertoires in COVID-19. Study in general: COVID-19 samples, acute and convalescent, were from the United States, Italy and Spain. T cells, B-cell-depleted T cells, or PBMCs supplied cDNA or gDNA.

The protocol was immunoSEQ multiplex PCR, while the TCRdb copy is restricted to in-frame clones and leaves out a portion. The data hold roughly 38,000 clones, with less than 90% observed a single time. This CDR3 has 14 residues. The junction had 2 bases not matched to a gene; V was cut back by 3 bases and J by 2 bases. Germline lookup yields CDR1 SGHTA and CDR2 FQGNSA. The sequence was obtained from a man between 60 and 75 years old with COVID-19, enrolled during active disease. The material sequenced was peripheral blood. The V and J genes are TRBV7-2 and TRBJ2-3, with 7 bases aligning to TRBD1. The CDR3 nucleotides read TGTGCCAGCAGCTTGGGACAGAACACAGATACGCAGTATTTT. Encoded protein: CASSLGQNTDTQYF.